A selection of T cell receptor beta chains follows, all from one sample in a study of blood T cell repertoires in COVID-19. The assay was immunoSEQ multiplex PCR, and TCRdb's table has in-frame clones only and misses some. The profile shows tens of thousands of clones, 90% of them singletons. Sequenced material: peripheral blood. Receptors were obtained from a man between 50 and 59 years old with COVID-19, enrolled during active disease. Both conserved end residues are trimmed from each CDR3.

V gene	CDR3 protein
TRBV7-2	ASSLTGFYGYT
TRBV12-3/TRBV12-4	ASSLVPGGEAF
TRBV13	ASSSRSSGNTIY
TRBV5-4	ASSVDQNWVGGSPLH
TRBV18	ASSPTGGRGYT
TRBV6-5	ASSYGRTGDGNTIY
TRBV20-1	SASPGSYTGELF
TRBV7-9	ASSEDRNTEAF
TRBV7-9	ASSLTGGPSRGYGYT
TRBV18	ASSPTGKGTEAF
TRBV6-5	ASMGQGIALH
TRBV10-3	ATEGRKYNEQF
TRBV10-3	AIRGGLNTGELF
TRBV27	ASSFLTSGRGGYPSYEQY
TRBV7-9	ASSSRGRQGQETQY
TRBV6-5	ASRRGRESEAF
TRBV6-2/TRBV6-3	ASSYRGLEEVNTQY
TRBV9	ASSPQTGGVKETQY
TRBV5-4	ASSFMDRSTDTQY
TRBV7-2	ASSLGRAYTEAF
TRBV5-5	ASSSQGGNQPQH
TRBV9	ASSVAGPGLSGNTIY
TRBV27	ASSLGTGGLGGYT
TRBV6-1	ASSEIWGDNSPLH
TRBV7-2	ASSLAGQYNQPQH
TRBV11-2	ASSLAGLETQY
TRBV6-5	ASRAGPTARGEQY
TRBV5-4	ATTPGTGTMAGELF
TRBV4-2	ASSPTGLAGYKETQY
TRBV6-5	ASSQMDRGEQY
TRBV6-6	ASSYSTGNQPQH
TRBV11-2	ASSLQVSYEQY
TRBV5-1	ASRLGTSGNNEQF
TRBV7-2	ASSPGVGHNQPQH
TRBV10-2	ASSPSGSSYEQY
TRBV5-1	ASSATGTSYNEQF
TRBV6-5	ASSWTGGTGNTIY
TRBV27	ASSPRLAGVSYEQY